What follows describes a single T cell receptor beta chain. The CDR3 extends over 18 amino acids. Germline V lookup: CDR1 MGHRA, CDR2 YSYEKL. Germline trimming cut 4 bases from V and 5 bases from J; bases unmatched to any gene: 13. The entry originates in a study of cytomegalovirus exposure and HLA in healthy donors. The PCR had 60 Vbeta and 13 Jbeta primers. The data were produced by immunoSEQ multiplex PCR, yet TCRdb's version contains in-frame clones alone and is incomplete. This sample contains 100,000 to 150,000 clones. The origin of this receptor is a man aged 18 to 29 in good health and CMV-seronegative. The chain combines TRBV4-1 with TRBJ2-1; 11 bases are a match to TRBD2. The source material was PBMCs. Here the CDR3 DNA reads TGCGCCAGCAGCCTACTAGCGGGGGAACCCTCCCTCGACAATGAGCAGTTCTTC. This codes for CASSLLAGEPSLDNEQFF.